Below are 24 T cell receptor beta chains sequenced from a single sample in a study of molecular identifiers for immune sequencing clone quantification. One entry per CDR3 protein, called by TCRdb with MiXCR from the PCR reads. The sample has 97,000 or so distinct CDR3 sequences, 20% to 25% seen once. Sequencing was performed on naive CD8+ T cells from blood, with Jurkat cell RNA spiked in. Subset defined: FACS-sorted CD8+CD4-CCR7+CD45RA+ naive T cells. All receptors come from a human donor in good health. Some libraries in this study had Jurkat cell RNA spiked in.

About this clonotype itself: Germline and junction disagree at one end, which may indicate a read error. V is TRBV5-3 and J is TRBJ2-3; 7 nucleotides match TRBD2. TRBV5-3 is annotated as an ORF whose role is uncertain. This CDR3 spans 15 amino acids. The CDR3 bases are TGCACCAGCAGCTTCGGCGGGGGAAGCACAGATACGCAGTATTTT. Its translation: CTSSFGGGSTDTQYF.

The sample holds many counts of this clonotype. This chain connects TRBV4-3 to TRBJ1-5; D gene uncertain. CDR3 length: 16 residues. Germline lookup yields CDR1 LGHNA and CDR2 YSLEER. Between the trimmed V and J ends, which lost 0 bases and 7 bases, there was a span of 16 bases. The CDR3 coding sequence is TGCGCCAGCAGCCAAGATTGGTTAGGGAGTGGGCAGCCCCAGCATTTT. It specifies CASSQDWLGSGQPQHF.

The chain combines TRBV29-1 with TRBJ2-7; the match to TRBD1 covers 8 bases. The CDR3 length is 14 residues. The ends lost 7 bases at V and 0 bases at J; junction bases unmatched: 8. Germline V gene sequence: CDR1 SQVTM, CDR2 ANQGSEA. The CDR3 sequence: CSARGTGNSYEQYF. As DNA, the CDR3 is TGCAGCGCCAGGGGGACAGGTAACTCCTACGAGCAGTACTTC.

This clonotype has at least ten counts. V and J are TRBV29-1 and TRBJ2-2; D is possibly TRBD2 (6 bases). Germline V lookup: CDR1 SQVTM, CDR2 ANQGSEA. Deletions cut 6 bases from V and 6 bases from J, with 17 bases between. This CDR3 spans 14 amino acids. The CDR3 coding sequence is TGCAGCGTCTATCTAGCGCGGATCCCCGGGGAGCTGTTTTTT. Amino acids: CSVYLARIPGELFF.

The table lists this clonotype with many counts. The J gene is TRBJ2-3, the V gene TRBV19; 9 bases agree with TRBD2. After removal of 3 bases from V and 4 bases from J, the junction contained 5 bases not matched to a gene. Germline assignment: CDR1 LNHDA and CDR2 SQIVND (reference sequence). The CDR3 extends over 15 amino acids. The CDR3 sequence: CASSIWTSDADTQYF. The CDR3 coding sequence is TGTGCCAGTAGTATTTGGACTAGCGACGCAGATACGCAGTATTTT.

The chain couples TRBV11-2 to TRBJ1-5; D possibly corresponds to TRBD1 (5 bases). This CDR3 has 17 amino acids. Trimming took 6 bases from V and 2 from J, leaving 20 bases between them. Germline assignment: CDR1 SGHAT and CDR2 FQNNGV. The CDR3 spells CASSDGAAGKGNQPQHF. DNA of the CDR3: TGTGCCAGCAGTGATGGGGCAGCCGGGAAGGGCAATCAGCCCCAGCATTTT.

Points on this clonotype: This may stem from a read error, because a much larger clone lies one nucleotide away. This sequence joins TRBV7-9 and TRBJ2-7; tentative D call: TRBD2 (6 bases). Germline CDR1 and CDR2: SEHNR and FQNEAQ (reference sequence). CDR3 length: 15 amino acids. DNA of the CDR3: TGTGCCAGCAACTTAGCGCGGGGCTCCCCCTACGAGCAGTACTTC. Its translation: CASNLARGSPYEQYF. Full variable domain (missing parts from reference TRBV7-9 and TRBJ2-7): DTGVSQNPRHKITKRGQNVTFRCDPISEHNRLYWYRQTLGQGPEFLTYFQNEAQLEKSRLLSDRFSAERPKGSFSTLEIQRTEQGDSAMYLCASNLARGSPYEQYFGPGTRLTVT.

This clonotype was observed many times. This rearrangement joins TRBV4-3 to TRBJ2-7; D unclear. The V end was cut by 2 bases, the J end by 3 bases, with 8 bases between. Germline V gives CDR1 LGHNA, CDR2 YSLEER. The CDR3 is made up of 13 amino acids. This chain's CDR3 is CASSQYASYEQYF. DNA of the CDR3: TGCGCCAGCAGCCAATATGCTAGCTACGAGCAGTACTTC.

Ten or more counts support this clonotype. J is TRBJ2-1 and V is TRBV4-3; D gene unclear. The V gene lost 0 bases and the J gene lost 9 bases, with 9 bases spanning the gap. There are 13 residues in the CDR3. Germline CDR1 LGHNA, CDR2 YSLEER. The CDR3 loop reads CASSQDVQFEQFF. As DNA, the CDR3 is TGCGCCAGCAGCCAAGATGTACAGTTTGAGCAGTTCTTC.

This clonotype was picked up many times. The chain links TRBV6-2 or TRBV6-3 to TRBJ2-3; a weak D match, TRBD2 (6 bases). The V gene lost 3 bases and the J gene lost 0 bases, with 10 bases spanning the gap. The length of the CDR3 is 15 residues. Germline loops: CDR1 MNHEY, CDR2 SVGEGT. The CDR3 is CASSYGGASTDTQYF. The DNA for the CDR3 is TGTGCCAGCAGTTATGGAGGGGCCAGCACAGATACGCAGTATTTT.

This clonotype has ten or more counts. The chain combines TRBV13 with TRBJ1-4; no firm D call. The V and J ends lost 3 bases and 8 bases respectively, with 16 bases between them. This CDR3 region has 15 residues. Germline V lookup: CDR1 PRHDT, CDR2 FYEKMQ (reference sequence). The CDR3 DNA is TGTGCCAGCAGCTTTTGGGCGGAGGGAGGCGAAAAACTGTTTTTT. The encoded protein is CASSFWAEGGEKLFF.

The chain couples TRBV27 to TRBJ2-1; maybe TRBD1 (7 bases). Looked up from germline, CDR1 is MNHEY and CDR2 is SMNVEV (reference sequence). The CDR3 consists of 16 residues. The V end lost 10 bases, the J end lost 7 bases, and 26 bases lay between the germline ends. Written as DNA, the CDR3 is TGTGCCACCCTCCAGCCCGGGCGGGACAGAATTAATGAGCAGTTCTTC. Its protein is CATLQPGRDRINEQFF.

A note on this clonotype: Being one base from a much bigger clone, this may be a read error. V usage is TRBV12-3 or TRBV12-4 and J usage is TRBJ2-2, with a weak D call TRBD2 (5 bases). The CDR3 sequence is 12 residues long. The CDR3 DNA reads TGTGCCAGCAGTCCCCCCACCGGGGAGCAGTTTTTT. Amino acid sequence: CASSPPTGEQFF.

The sample holds many counts of this clonotype. The rearrangement links TRBV7-2 to TRBJ2-3; no clear D gene. V was clipped by 3 bases and J by 5 bases, with 15 bases between them. Per germline, CDR1 SGHTA and CDR2 FQGNSA. CDR3 length: 15 residues. The CDR3, as DNA: TGTGCCAGCAGCTTTCTTTATCAGTCCGGAGATACGCAGTATTTT. Its protein is CASSFLYQSGDTQYF.

This clonotype was detected many times. The rearrangement uses TRBV7-8 and TRBJ2-7; D is possibly TRBD1 or TRBD2 (5 bases each). Germline V CDR1 and CDR2: SGHVS, FQNEAQ. With 0 bases removed from V and 4 bases from J, the gap between germline ends came to 16 bases. The CDR3 length is 16 residues. CDR3 nucleotide sequence: TGTGCCAGCAGCTTAGCTTCTGGGTGGGGGTCGTACGAGCAGTACTTC. It translates to CASSLASGWGSYEQYF.

As concerns this clonotype: Mismatch with germline at one junction end may stem from a read error. This chain links TRBV6-1 with TRBJ2-7; tentative D call: TRBD2 (5 bases). This CDR3 has 13 residues. Looked up from germline, CDR1 is MNHNS and CDR2 is SASEGT. The CDR3, as DNA: TGTGCCAGCAGTGCCGGGGTAAACTACAAGCAGCACTTC. It encodes CASSAGVNYKQHF.

This clonotype was counted at least ten times. This chain joins TRBV20-1 and TRBJ2-3; D not certain. CDR3 length equals 16 residues. V was cut by 0 bases and J by 0 bases, with 13 bases left in between. Germline V lookup: CDR1 DFQATT, CDR2 SNEGSKA (reference sequence). CDR3 in amino acids: CSARDLNPLSTDTQYF. The CDR3 DNA sequence: TGCAGTGCTAGAGATCTTAATCCACTGAGCACAGATACGCAGTATTTT.

Concerning this clonotype: This sequence may be a read error, since a much larger clone differs from it by one base. This sequence joins TRBV5-6 and TRBJ1-5; D is ambiguous. Germline CDR1 reads SGHDT; CDR2 reads YYEEEE. CDR3 length equals 13 residues. The CDR3, as DNA: TGTGCCAGCAGCCGAACCCCGAATCGGCCCCAGCATTTT. Protein sequence: CASSRTPNRPQHF.

This clonotype was counted at least ten times. This chain links TRBV27 with TRBJ2-1; D is unclear. CDR1 is MNHEY and CDR2 is SMNVEV in the germline V gene (reference sequence). Trimming shortened V by 1 base and J by 7 bases, and 8 bases separated the two germline ends. The CDR3 covers 13 residues. CDR3 residues: CASSLYQSNEQFF. The CDR3, as DNA: TGTGCCAGCAGTTTATATCAGTCGAATGAGCAGTTCTTC.

This clonotype was recorded many times. The chain carries TRBV6-5 and TRBJ2-1; TRBD2 matches at 13 bases. The trim removed 9 bases at V and 9 bases at J, leaving 11 bases unmatched. This CDR3 comprises 15 residues. The germline gives CDR1 MNHEY, CDR2 SVGAGI. CDR3 coding DNA: TGTGCCAGTACATTACTAGCGGGAGGGCCCAGTGAGCAGTTCTTC. This codes for CASTLLAGGPSEQFF.

In regard to this clonotype: This sequence may be a read error, since a much larger clone differs from it by one base. This chain connects TRBV19 to TRBJ2-2; maybe TRBD1 (6 bases). There are 13 residues in the CDR3. V lost 4 bases and J lost 5, with 8 bases in between. Per the germline V gene, CDR1 is LNHDA and CDR2 is SQIVND (reference sequence). The CDR3 reads CASSTQGTGELFF. CDR3 DNA: TGTGCCAGTAGTACCCAGGGGACCGGGGAGCTGTTTTTT.

Remarks on this clonotype: A much bigger clone sits one base away, suggesting this may be a read error. This chain links TRBV6-5 with TRBJ2-7; D could derive from TRBD1 or TRBD2 (6 bases each). The CDR3 has 14 amino acids. Germline V gene data show CDR1 as MNHEY and CDR2 as SVGAGI. The chain's CDR3 is CPTLRWRGDDEQYF. CDR3 DNA: TGTCCCACCCTCCGGTGGAGGGGGGACGACGAGCAGTACTTC.

This clonotype appeared many times. The genes are TRBV4-1 and TRBJ2-3; 11 nucleotides match TRBD2. The V gene's germline CDR1 is MGHRA and CDR2 YSYEKL. The CDR3 consists of 18 residues. With 0 bases clipped from V and 2 bases from J, the junction kept 7 bases outside the gene matches. The CDR3 region is CASSQEVRLAGLTDTQYF. CDR3 sequence (DNA): TGCGCCAGCAGCCAAGAAGTACGACTAGCGGGACTCACAGATACGCAGTATTTT.

This clonotype appeared a few times. The rearrangement joins TRBV27 to TRBJ2-7; D is perhaps TRBD2 (6 bases). The CDR3 has 14 amino acids. Germline V gives CDR1 MNHEY, CDR2 SMNVEV (reference sequence). Trimming removed 6 bases at V and 1 base at J, with 13 bases between. CDR3 sequence reads: CASSPGGASYEQYF. For the CDR3, the DNA is TGTGCCAGCAGCCCTGGCGGGGCATCCTACGAGCAGTACTTC.